This T cell receptor (beta chain) originates from a study of blood T cell repertoires in COVID-19. The data were produced by immunoSEQ multiplex PCR, yet TCRdb's version contains in-frame clones alone and is incomplete. The sample has 320,000 or so clones, roughly 87% seen once. Across about two dozen US areas, participants ranged in age from about 18 to 89 years. Clinical history as reported by participants underpinned cohort assignment. The CDR3 is 15 amino acids. Trimming took 5 bases from V and 2 from J; bases not matched to a gene: 9. Germline V gene sequence: CDR1 MNHEY, CDR2 SVGAGI. Sequencing was carried out using PBMCs or T cells enriched from blood (not recorded which). J is TRBJ2-7 and V is TRBV6-5, with 7 bases fitting TRBD1. The receptor comes from a woman aged 25 to 39 who had recovered from COVID-19. CDR3 nucleotides: TGTGCCAGCAGTCCGCGACAGGGTGCAGCCTACGAGCAGTACTTC. Protein product: CASSPRQGAAYEQYF.